This T cell receptor beta chain came from a study of blood T cell repertoires in COVID-19. Study-level background: Specimens from acute and convalescent COVID-19 originated in the United States, Italy and Spain. Sources were T cells, B-cell-depleted T cells, or PBMCs; the material itself was cDNA or gDNA.

V gave up 2 bases and J gave up 4 bases; unmatched junction bases: 10. Germline V gene lookup returns CDR1 MNHEY and CDR2 SVGEGT. This CDR3 comprises 19 residues. Measured with immunoSEQ multiplex PCR; TCRdb has only the in-frame clones, and not every one. The repertoire holds 150,000 to 170,000 clones, with approximately 79% as singletons. This sequence was found in a man between 50 and 59 years old who had recovered from COVID-19. The chain couples TRBV6-2 or TRBV6-3 to TRBJ2-6, with 11 bases that match TRBD1. Sequenced material: PBMCs or T cells enriched from blood (not recorded which). CDR3 bases: TGTGCCAGCAGTTACGATGGACAGGGGGCGCGTTCCGGGGCCAACGTCCTGACTTTC. This encodes CASSYDGQGARSGANVLTF.